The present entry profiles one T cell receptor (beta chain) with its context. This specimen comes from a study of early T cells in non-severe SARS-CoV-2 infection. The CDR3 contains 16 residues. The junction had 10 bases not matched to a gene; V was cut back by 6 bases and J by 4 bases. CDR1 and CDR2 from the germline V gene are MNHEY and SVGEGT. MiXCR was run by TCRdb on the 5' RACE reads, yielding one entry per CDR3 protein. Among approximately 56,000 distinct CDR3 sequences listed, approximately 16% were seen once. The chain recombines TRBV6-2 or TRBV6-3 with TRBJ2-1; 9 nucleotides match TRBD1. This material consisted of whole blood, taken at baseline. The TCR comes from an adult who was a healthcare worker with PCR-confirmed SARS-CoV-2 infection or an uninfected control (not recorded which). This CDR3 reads CASSNYGTGTYNEQFF. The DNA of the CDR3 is TGTGCCAGCAGCAACTATGGGACAGGGACATACAATGAGCAGTTCTTC.